This T cell receptor (beta chain) was observed in a study of blood T cell repertoires in COVID-19. Across the whole study: The United States, Italy and Spain were the sources of the acute and convalescent COVID-19 samples. Nucleic acid was either cDNA or gDNA, and it came from T cells, B-cell-depleted T cells, or PBMCs.

In the original workflow: Amplification of reference gene primers was used by the study to estimate nucleated cell counts. Profiled with immunoSEQ multiplex PCR; TCRdb holds only in-frame clones, not every one. V and J calls plus clone size are reproduced from that table; the DNA served to infer D and trimming. The repertoire holds more than 60,000 clones, more than 80% seen once, with 6.9% in the top ten. V was clipped by 4 bases and J by 0 bases; unmatched bases: 6. CDR1 SGHRS and CDR2 YFSETQ come from the germline V gene. This CDR3 contains 15 residues. This chain uses TRBV5-1 with TRBJ2-7, with TRBD1 matching 8 bases. The TCR was taken from a human donor in a cohort sampled during active COVID-19. The material sequenced was peripheral blood. CDR3 sequence: CASSAWTGPSYEQYF. CDR3 DNA: TGCGCCAGCAGCGCTTGGACAGGGCCCTCCTACGAGCAGTACTTC.